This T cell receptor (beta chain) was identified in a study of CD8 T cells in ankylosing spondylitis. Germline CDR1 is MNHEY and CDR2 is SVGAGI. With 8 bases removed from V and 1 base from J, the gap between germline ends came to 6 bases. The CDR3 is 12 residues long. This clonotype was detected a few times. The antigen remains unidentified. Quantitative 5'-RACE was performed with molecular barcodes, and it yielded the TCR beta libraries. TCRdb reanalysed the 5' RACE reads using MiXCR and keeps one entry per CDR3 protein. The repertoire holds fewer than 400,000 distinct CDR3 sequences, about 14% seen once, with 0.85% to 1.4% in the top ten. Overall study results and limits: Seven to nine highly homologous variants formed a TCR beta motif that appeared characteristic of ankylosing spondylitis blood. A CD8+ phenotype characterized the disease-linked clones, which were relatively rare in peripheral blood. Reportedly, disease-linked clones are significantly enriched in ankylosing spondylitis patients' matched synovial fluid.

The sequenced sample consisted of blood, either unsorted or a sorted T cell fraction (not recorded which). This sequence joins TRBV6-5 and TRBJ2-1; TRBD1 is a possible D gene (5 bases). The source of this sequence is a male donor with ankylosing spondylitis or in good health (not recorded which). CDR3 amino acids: CASQGSYNEQFF. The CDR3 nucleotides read TGTGCCAGCCAGGGATCCTACAATGAGCAGTTCTTC.